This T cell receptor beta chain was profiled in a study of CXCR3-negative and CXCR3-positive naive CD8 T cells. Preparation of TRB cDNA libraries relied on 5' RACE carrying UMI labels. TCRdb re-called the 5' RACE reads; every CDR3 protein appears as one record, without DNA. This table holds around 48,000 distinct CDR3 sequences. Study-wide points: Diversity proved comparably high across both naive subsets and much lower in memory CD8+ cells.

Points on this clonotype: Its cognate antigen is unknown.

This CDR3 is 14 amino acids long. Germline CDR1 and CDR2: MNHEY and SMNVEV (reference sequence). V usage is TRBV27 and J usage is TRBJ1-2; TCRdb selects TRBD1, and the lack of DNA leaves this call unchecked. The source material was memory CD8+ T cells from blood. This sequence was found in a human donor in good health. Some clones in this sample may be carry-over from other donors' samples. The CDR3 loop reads CASRPGVENYGYTF.